The rows below give T cell receptor beta chains drawn from one sample of a study of regulatory T cells in long-lasting Graves disease. Each CDR3 protein gets one entry after TCRdb re-called the multiplex PCR reads with MiXCR. The sample shows roughly 450,000 distinct CDR3 sequences, 22% of them seen only once. The material was peripheral blood mononuclear cells (PBMCs), obtained when the disease was refractory, from a patient treated with antithyroid drugs. The receptors were gathered from a female donor with Graves disease. The CDR3 runs from the conserved cysteine through the conserved F or W. D genes are given only for firm matches. Part of the rows lack a size; the others show once, few, many or a class for expanded clones.

TRBV19	TRBD1	TRBJ1-1	NA	CASWGTGKPEAFF	TGTGCCAGTTGGGGGACAGGGAAGCCTGAAGCTTTCTTT
TRBV5-6	NA	TRBJ1-6	once	CASILRNSPLHF	TGTGCCAGCATCTTGCGGAATTCACCCCTCCACTTT
TRBV28	NA	TRBJ2-7	NA	CASSPHSGTYEQYF	TGTGCCAGCAGTCCACACTCAGGGACCTACGAGCAGTACTTC
TRBV15	NA	TRBJ1-4	many	CAIRAGRQGEKLFF	TGTGCCATCCGAGCCGGGAGGCAAGGGGAAAAACTGTTTTTT
TRBV12-3/TRBV12-4	NA	TRBJ1-5	few	CASSFSQISNQPQHF	TGTGCCAGCAGTTTCTCCCAGATTAGCAATCAGCCCCAGCATTTT
TRBV28	NA	TRBJ1-2	many	CASSFLRGTTGYTF	TGTGCCAGCAGTTTTTTAAGAGGCACCACTGGCTACACCTTC
TRBV19	NA	TRBJ2-2	NA	CASRPSGTGELFF	TGTGCCAGTAGGCCTTCAGGTACCGGGGAGCTGTTTTTT
TRBV15	NA	TRBJ2-7	few	CATSTRARGEQYF	TGTGCCACCAGCACAAGAGCCAGGGGCGAGCAGTACTTC
TRBV12-3/TRBV12-4	NA	TRBJ2-5	many	CASSFFHGETQYF	TGTGCCAGCAGTTTTTTCCACGGGGAGACCCAGTACTTC
TRBV28	TRBD1	TRBJ1-2	many	CASRRDRGQGYTF	TGTGCCAGCAGAAGGGACAGGGGGCAGGGCTACACCTTC
TRBV3-1	TRBD1	TRBJ2-1	NA	CASSQGSGGYNEQFF	TGTGCCAGCAGCCAAGGTTCAGGGGGCTACAATGAGCAGTTCTTC
TRBV9	NA	TRBJ1-1	many	CASARQLATEAFF	TGTGCCAGCGCCCGACAGTTAGCCACTGAAGCTTTCTTT
TRBV7-9	NA	TRBJ1-1	NA	CASSLVAGATEAFF	TGTGCCAGCAGCTTAGTCGCGGGGGCCACTGAAGCTTTCTTT
TRBV12-3/TRBV12-4	NA	TRBJ1-4	many	CASSFSGFNEKLFF	TGTGCCAGCAGTTTTTCGGGCTTCAATGAAAAACTGTTTTTT
TRBV30	TRBD1	TRBJ2-5	many	CAWTAGQGFQETQYF	TGTGCCTGGACGGCGGGACAGGGGTTCCAAGAGACCCAGTACTTC
TRBV12-3/TRBV12-4	NA	TRBJ2-2	many	CASSATAYTGELFF	TGTGCCAGCAGTGCGACAGCTTACACCGGGGAGCTGTTTTTT
TRBV12-3/TRBV12-4	NA	TRBJ2-2	NA	CASSREGDSGELFF	TGTGCCAGCAGTCGGGAAGGGGATTCGGGGGAGCTGTTTTTT
TRBV20-1	TRBD1	TRBJ2-7	many	CSAKQGWNEQYF	TGCAGTGCGAAACAGGGGTGGAACGAGCAGTACTTC
TRBV28	NA	TRBJ1-4	many	CASTGDRSPVTNEKLFF	TGTGCCAGCACCGGGGACCGCTCTCCAGTAACTAATGAAAAACTGTTTTTT
TRBV29-1	NA	TRBJ1-1	many	CSVEVVTEAFF	TGCAGCGTTGAAGTGGTTACTGAAGCTTTCTTT
TRBV10-2	TRBD1	TRBJ1-2	NA	CASATGGPYGYTF	TGCGCCAGCGCCACAGGGGGCCCTTATGGCTACACCTTC
TRBV4-3	NA	TRBJ2-7	once	CASSQDNRDEQYF	TGCGCCAGCAGCCAGGACAACAGGGACGAGCAGTACTTC
TRBV29-1	TRBD2	TRBJ2-5	many	CSVEDRGGWETQYF	TGCAGCGTTGAAGATCGGGGGGGCTGGGAGACCCAGTACTTC
TRBV5-6	TRBD1	TRBJ2-7	NA	CASSLEGTGRFYEQYF	TGTGCCAGCAGTCTGGAGGGGACAGGAAGATTCTACGAGCAGTACTTC
TRBV28	NA	TRBJ2-7	many	CASSPTRGKTYEQYF	TGTGCCAGCAGCCCCACCCGAGGGAAAACCTACGAGCAGTACTTC
TRBV7-2	TRBD1	TRBJ1-1	many	CASSPAPGQGITEAFF	TGTGCCAGCAGCCCGGCCCCGGGACAGGGAATTACTGAAGCTTTCTTT
TRBV3-1	TRBD1	TRBJ1-3	NA	CASSQAGQGHTIYF	TGTGCCAGCAGCCAAGCCGGACAGGGCCACACCATATATTTT
TRBV28	TRBD1	TRBJ2-7	many	CASSWDRSQYF	TGTGCCAGCAGTTGGGACAGATCTCAGTACTTC
TRBV18	NA	TRBJ1-5	NA	CASSPGRDGNQPQHF	TGTGCCAGCTCACCAGGCAGGGATGGCAATCAGCCCCAGCATTTT
TRBV28	NA	TRBJ1-5	NA	CASSSSGRGLNQPQHF	TGTGCCAGCAGTTCCTCGGGGAGGGGACTCAATCAGCCCCAGCATTTT
TRBV20-1	TRBD1	TRBJ2-7	many	CSARGETGGYEQYF	TGCAGTGCTAGGGGGGAGACAGGGGGCTACGAGCAGTACTTC
TRBV27	TRBD1	TRBJ1-2	many	CASSLSRGGGYGYTF	TGTGCCAGCAGTTTAAGTAGAGGGGGCGGCTATGGCTACACCTTC
TRBV5-6	NA	TRBJ1-2	many	CASSLFSGGNYGYTF	TGTGCCAGCAGCTTGTTTTCAGGCGGTAACTATGGCTACACCTTC
TRBV5-1	NA	TRBJ2-4	NA	CASSLATGQIIQYF	TGCGCCAGCAGCTTGGCCACGGGACAAATAATTCAGTACTTC
TRBV20-1	NA	TRBJ2-5	NA	CSASGVEFRGETQYF	TGCAGTGCCTCGGGGGTCGAATTTCGGGGAGAGACCCAGTACTTC
TRBV7-3	NA	TRBJ2-5	few	CASSPLPWGTQETQYF	TGTGCCAGCAGCCCCCTCCCGTGGGGGACCCAAGAGACCCAGTACTTC
TRBV5-5	NA	TRBJ1-4	NA	CASQARMIATNEKLFF	TGTGCCAGCCAAGCTAGGATGATCGCAACTAATGAAAAACTGTTTTTT
TRBV6-1	NA	TRBJ1-2	many	CASRDRGGGEGYYTF	TGTGCCAGCAGGGACCGAGGAGGTGGGGAAGGTTACTACACCTTC
TRBV11-3	NA	TRBJ2-2	many	CASSTRQVHGELFF	TGTGCCAGCAGCACAAGACAGGTCCACGGGGAGCTGTTTTTT
TRBV7-2	NA	TRBJ1-1	many	CASRWVGSNTEAFF	TGTGCCAGCAGATGGGTGGGTTCGAACACTGAAGCTTTCTTT
TRBV5-1	NA	TRBJ2-7	NA	CASSLSRASYEQYF	TGCGCCAGCAGCTTGAGCAGGGCATCCTACGAGCAGTACTTC
TRBV28	TRBD1	TRBJ1-5	NA	CASSSPGTGGGQPQHF	TGTGCCAGCAGTTCTCCCGGGACAGGGGGCGGTCAGCCCCAGCATTTT
TRBV19	NA	TRBJ1-5	NA	CASIPGAGVEGNQPQHF	TGTGCCAGTATTCCGGGGGCGGGAGTGGAAGGCAATCAGCCCCAGCATTTT
TRBV19	TRBD2	TRBJ2-7	few	CASSSSGRRGEQYF	TGTGCCAGTAGCTCTAGCGGGAGACGAGGGGAGCAGTACTTC
TRBV7-9	NA	TRBJ1-2	many	CASSEGRIYGYTF	TGTGCCAGCAGCGAGGGGCGAATTTATGGCTACACCTTC
TRBV28	TRBD1	TRBJ2-6	many	CASSLSRQGLISGANVLTF	TGTGCCAGCAGTTTATCCCGACAGGGCTTGATCTCTGGGGCCAACGTCCTGACTTTC
TRBV3-1	NA	TRBJ2-7	few	CASSQGEGTVYEQYF	TGTGCCAGCAGCCAAGGCGAGGGAACGGTTTACGAGCAGTACTTC
TRBV28	NA	TRBJ1-5	many	CASTPGGWNQPQHF	TGTGCCAGCACCCCGGGGGGTTGGAATCAGCCCCAGCATTTT
TRBV7-9	NA	TRBJ1-1	many	CASSLASTVNTEAFF	TGTGCCAGCAGCTTGGCATCGACAGTGAACACTGAAGCTTTCTTT
TRBV20-1	TRBD1	TRBJ1-1	many	CSARDPGGKAFF	TGCAGTGCTAGAGATCCAGGGGGGAAAGCTTTCTTT
TRBV27	TRBD1	TRBJ1-2	many	CASTGQGNYGYTF	TGTGCCAGCACTGGACAGGGGAACTATGGCTACACCTTC
TRBV19	NA	TRBJ1-5	NA	CASSGQQGAGQPQHF	TGTGCCAGTAGTGGGCAACAGGGCGCAGGGCAGCCCCAGCATTTT
TRBV19	TRBD2	TRBJ2-2	few	CASRVAGGPGGELFF	TGTGCCAGTAGGGTAGCGGGAGGGCCGGGCGGGGAGCTGTTTTTT
TRBV2	TRBD1	TRBJ2-7	many	CASSTGTGGFKQYF	TGTGCCAGCAGCACCGGGACAGGGGGCTTCAAGCAGTACTTC
TRBV9	NA	TRBJ1-1	NA	CASSPRDLSNTEAFF	TGTGCCAGCAGCCCTAGGGACTTATCGAACACTGAAGCTTTCTTT
TRBV7-2	TRBD2	TRBJ2-7	few	CASSSTVLAGGYEQYF	TGTGCCAGCAGCTCAACAGTTCTAGCGGGGGGCTACGAGCAGTACTTC
TRBV5-6	NA	TRBJ2-2	few	CASSLWGLYTGELFF	TGTGCCAGCAGCTTGTGGGGGCTATACACCGGGGAGCTGTTTTTT
TRBV19	NA	TRBJ2-5	NA	CASSIVSGEETQYF	TGTGCCAGTAGTATAGTATCAGGGGAAGAGACCCAGTACTTC
TRBV12-3/TRBV12-4	NA	TRBJ2-7	many	CASSLNGYEQYF	TGTGCCAGCAGTTTGAACGGCTACGAGCAGTACTTC
TRBV7-2	TRBD2	TRBJ2-1	NA	CASSPGGGGTYNEQFF	TGTGCCAGCAGCCCAGGCGGGGGGGGGACCTACAATGAGCAGTTCTTC